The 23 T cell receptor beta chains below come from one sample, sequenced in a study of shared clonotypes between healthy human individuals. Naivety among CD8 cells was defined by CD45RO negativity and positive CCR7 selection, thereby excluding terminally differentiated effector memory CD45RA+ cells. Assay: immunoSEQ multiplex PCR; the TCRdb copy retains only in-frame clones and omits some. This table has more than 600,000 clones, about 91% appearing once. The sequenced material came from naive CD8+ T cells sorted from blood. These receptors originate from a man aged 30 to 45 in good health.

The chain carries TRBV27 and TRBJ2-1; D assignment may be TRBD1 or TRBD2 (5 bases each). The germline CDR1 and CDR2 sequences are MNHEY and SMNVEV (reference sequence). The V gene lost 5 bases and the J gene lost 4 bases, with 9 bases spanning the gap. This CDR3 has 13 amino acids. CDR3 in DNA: TGTGCCAGCAGTCAGGGAGTATACAATGAGCAGTTCTTC. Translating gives CASSQGVYNEQFF.

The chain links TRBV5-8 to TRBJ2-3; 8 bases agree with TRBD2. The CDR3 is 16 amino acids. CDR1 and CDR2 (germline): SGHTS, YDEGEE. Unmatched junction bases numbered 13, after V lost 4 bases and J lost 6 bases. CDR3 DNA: TGTGCCAGCAGCCTGGGGGTCTCAGCGGGGGCGGATACGCAGTATTTT. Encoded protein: CASSLGVSAGADTQYF.

CDR3 nucleotide sequence: TGTGCCAGCAGCCAGATACAAGGGGTTCGGGAGACCCAGTACTTC. Its protein is CASSQIQGVRETQYF. This rearrangement joins TRBV5-5 to TRBJ2-5; a weak D match, TRBD1 (5 bases). The CDR3 has 15 amino acids. The V end lost 4 bases, the J end lost 5 bases, and 18 bases lay between the germline ends. CDR1 SGHKS and CDR2 YYEKEE come from the germline V gene (reference sequence).

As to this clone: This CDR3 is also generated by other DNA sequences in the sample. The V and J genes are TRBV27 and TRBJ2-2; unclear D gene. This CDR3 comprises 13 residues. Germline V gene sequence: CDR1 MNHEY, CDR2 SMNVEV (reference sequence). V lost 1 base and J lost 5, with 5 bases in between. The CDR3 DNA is TGTGCCAGCAGTTTATTAGGGACCGGGGAGCTGTTTTTT. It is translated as CASSLLGTGELFF.

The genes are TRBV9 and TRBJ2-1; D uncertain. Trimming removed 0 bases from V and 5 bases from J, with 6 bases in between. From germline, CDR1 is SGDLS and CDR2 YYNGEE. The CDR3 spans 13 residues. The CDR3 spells CASSVDTDNEQFF. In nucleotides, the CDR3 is TGTGCCAGCAGCGTAGATACTGACAATGAGCAGTTCTTC. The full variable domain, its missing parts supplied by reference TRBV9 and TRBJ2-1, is DSGVTQTPKHLITATGQRVTLRCSPRSGDLSVYWYQQSLDQGLQFLIQYYNGEERAKGNILERFSAQQFPDLHSELNLSSLELGDSALYFCASSVDTDNEQFFGPGTRLTVL.

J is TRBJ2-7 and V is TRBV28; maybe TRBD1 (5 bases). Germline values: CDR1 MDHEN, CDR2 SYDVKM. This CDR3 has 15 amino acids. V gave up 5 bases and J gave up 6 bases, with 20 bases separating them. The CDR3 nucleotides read TGTGCCAGCAGTACCCGCAGGGATAGCCCAGCCGAGCAGTACTTC. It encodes CASSTRRDSPAEQYF.

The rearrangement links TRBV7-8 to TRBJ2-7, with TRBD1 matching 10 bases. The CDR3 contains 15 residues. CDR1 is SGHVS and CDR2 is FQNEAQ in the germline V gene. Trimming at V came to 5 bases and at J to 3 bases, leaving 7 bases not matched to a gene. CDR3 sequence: CASSQTGQGFYEQYF. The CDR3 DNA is TGTGCCAGCAGCCAGACGGGACAGGGGTTCTACGAGCAGTACTTC. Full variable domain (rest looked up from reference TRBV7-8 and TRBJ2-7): GAGVSQSPRYKVAKRGQDVALRCDPISGHVSLFWYQQALGQGPEFLTYFQNEAQLDKSGLPSDRFFAERPEGSVSTLKIQRTQQEDSAVYLCASSQTGQGFYEQYFGPGTRLTVT.

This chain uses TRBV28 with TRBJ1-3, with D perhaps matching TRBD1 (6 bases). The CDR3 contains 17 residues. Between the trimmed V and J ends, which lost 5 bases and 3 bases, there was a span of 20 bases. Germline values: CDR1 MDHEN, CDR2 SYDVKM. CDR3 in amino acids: CASSPPGTGAIGNTIYF. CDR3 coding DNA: TGTGCCAGCAGTCCGCCCGGAACGGGGGCAATTGGAAACACCATATATTTT.

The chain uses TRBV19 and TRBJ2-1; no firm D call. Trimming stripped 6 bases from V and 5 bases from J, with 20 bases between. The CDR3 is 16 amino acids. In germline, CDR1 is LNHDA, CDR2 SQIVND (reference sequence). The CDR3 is CASSARRPKDDNEQFF. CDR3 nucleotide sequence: TGTGCCAGTAGCGCAAGGCGGCCCAAGGATGACAATGAGCAGTTCTTC.

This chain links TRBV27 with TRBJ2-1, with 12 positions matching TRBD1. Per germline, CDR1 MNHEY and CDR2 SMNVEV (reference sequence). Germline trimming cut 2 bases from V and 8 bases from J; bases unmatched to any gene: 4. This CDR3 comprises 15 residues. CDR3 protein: CASSLRDRGQDEQFF. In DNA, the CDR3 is TGTGCCAGCAGTTTACGGGACAGGGGGCAAGATGAGCAGTTCTTC.

CDR3 residues: CASNPIGAGETQYF. The DNA for the CDR3 is TGTGCCAGCAATCCTATAGGGGCTGGGGAGACCCAGTACTTC. The V call is TRBV6-6, the J call TRBJ2-5; the D gene is possibly TRBD1 (5 bases). The CDR3 length is 14 residues. Germline-derived CDR1 and CDR2 are MNHNY and SVGAGI (reference sequence). V was clipped by 7 bases and J by 5 bases, with 17 bases between them.

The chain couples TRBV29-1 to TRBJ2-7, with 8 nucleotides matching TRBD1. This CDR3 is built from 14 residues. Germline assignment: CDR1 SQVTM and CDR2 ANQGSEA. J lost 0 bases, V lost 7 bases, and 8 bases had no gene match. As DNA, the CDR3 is TGCAGCGGGATGGGGACAGGAAGCTCCTACGAGCAGTACTTC. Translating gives CSGMGTGSSYEQYF.

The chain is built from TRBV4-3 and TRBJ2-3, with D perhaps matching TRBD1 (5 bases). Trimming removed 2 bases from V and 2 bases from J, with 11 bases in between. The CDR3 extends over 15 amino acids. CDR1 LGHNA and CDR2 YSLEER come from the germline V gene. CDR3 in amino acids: CASSQQGQDTDTQYF. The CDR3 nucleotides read TGCGCCAGCAGCCAACAGGGCCAGGACACAGATACGCAGTATTTT.

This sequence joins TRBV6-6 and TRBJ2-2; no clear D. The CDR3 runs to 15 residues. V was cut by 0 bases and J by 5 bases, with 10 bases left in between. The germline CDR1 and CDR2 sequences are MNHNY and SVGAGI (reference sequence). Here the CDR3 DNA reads TGTGCCAGCAGTTACTCCTTTGAAATGACCGGGGAGCTGTTTTTT. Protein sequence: CASSYSFEMTGELFF.

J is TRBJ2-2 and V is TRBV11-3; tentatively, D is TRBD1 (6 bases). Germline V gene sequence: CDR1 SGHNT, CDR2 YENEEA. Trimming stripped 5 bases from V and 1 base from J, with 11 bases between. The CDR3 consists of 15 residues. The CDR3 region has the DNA TGTGCCAGCAGCGAGCAGGGACAGAACACCGGGGAGCTGTTTTTT. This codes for CASSEQGQNTGELFF.

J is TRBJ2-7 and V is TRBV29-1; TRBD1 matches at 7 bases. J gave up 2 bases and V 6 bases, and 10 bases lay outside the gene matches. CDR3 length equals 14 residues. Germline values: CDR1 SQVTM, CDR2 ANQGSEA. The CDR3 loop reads CSVQTPGTAYEQYF. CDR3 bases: TGCAGCGTCCAGACCCCTGGGACAGCCTACGAGCAGTACTTC.

DNA for the CDR3: TGTGCCAGCAGAACAGGGGGCGCCCATTCTGGAAACACCATATATTTT. It encodes CASRTGGAHSGNTIYF. The chain employs TRBV27 and TRBJ1-3; TRBD1 agrees at 9 bases. J was trimmed by 1 base and V by 6 bases; bases with no gene match: 7. There are 16 residues in the CDR3. Germline lookup yields CDR1 MNHEY and CDR2 SMNVEV (reference sequence).

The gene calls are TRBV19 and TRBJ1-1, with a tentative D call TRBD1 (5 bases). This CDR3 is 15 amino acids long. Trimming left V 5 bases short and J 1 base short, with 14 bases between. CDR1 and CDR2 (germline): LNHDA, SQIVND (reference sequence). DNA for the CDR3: TGTGCCAGTAGTTCCCAGGTGGGGCGGAACACTGAAGCTTTCTTT. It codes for CASSSQVGRNTEAFF.

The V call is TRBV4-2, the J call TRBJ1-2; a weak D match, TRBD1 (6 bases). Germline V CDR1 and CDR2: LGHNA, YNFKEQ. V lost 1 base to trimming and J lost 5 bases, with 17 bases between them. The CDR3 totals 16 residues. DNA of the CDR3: TGTGCCAGCAGCCAAGCCCAAGCTGGAGGGGGGTATGGCTACACCTTC. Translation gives CASSQAQAGGGYGYTF.

CDR3 amino acids: CASSSRSGGRDSDTQYF. CDR3 DNA: TGTGCCAGCAGTTCACGGTCCGGCGGGAGGGACTCAGATACGCAGTATTTT. The V and J genes are TRBV5-6 and TRBJ2-3; 9 bases fit TRBD2. The germline V gene has CDR1 SGHDT and CDR2 YYEEEE. V gave up 5 bases and J gave up 4 bases; unmatched junction bases: 14. CDR3 length: 17 residues.

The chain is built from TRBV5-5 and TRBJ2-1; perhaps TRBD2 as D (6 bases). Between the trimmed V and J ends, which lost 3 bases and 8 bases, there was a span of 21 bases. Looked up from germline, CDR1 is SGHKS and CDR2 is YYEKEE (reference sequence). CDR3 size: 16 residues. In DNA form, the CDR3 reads TGTGCCAGCAGCTCCGCGGGGCGAGGGGCCGTCTATGAGCAGTTCTTC. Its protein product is CASSSAGRGAVYEQFF.

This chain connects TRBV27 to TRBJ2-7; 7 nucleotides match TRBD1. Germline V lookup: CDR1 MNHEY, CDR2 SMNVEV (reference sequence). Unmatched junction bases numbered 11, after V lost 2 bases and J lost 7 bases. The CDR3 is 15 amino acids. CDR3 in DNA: TGTGCCAGCAGTTTAACCGGGACAGAGTATTCGGAGCAGTACTTC. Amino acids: CASSLTGTEYSEQYF.

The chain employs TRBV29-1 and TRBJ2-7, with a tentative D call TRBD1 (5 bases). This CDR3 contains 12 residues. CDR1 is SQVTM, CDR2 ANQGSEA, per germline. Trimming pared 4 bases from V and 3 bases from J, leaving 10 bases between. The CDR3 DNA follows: TGCAGCGTTGGCAGGGTCGGCTACGAGCAGTACTTC. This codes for CSVGRVGYEQYF.